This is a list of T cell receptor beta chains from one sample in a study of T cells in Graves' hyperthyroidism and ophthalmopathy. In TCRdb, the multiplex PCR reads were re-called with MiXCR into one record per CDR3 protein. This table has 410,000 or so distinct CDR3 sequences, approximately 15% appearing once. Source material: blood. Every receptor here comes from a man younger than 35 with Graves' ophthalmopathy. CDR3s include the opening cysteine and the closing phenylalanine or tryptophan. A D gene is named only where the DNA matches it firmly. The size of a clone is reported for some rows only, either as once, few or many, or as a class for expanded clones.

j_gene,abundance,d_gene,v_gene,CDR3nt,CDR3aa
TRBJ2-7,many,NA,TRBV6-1,TGTGCCAGCAGTTACTTCCCCTCCTACGAGCAGTACTTC,CASSYFPSYEQYF
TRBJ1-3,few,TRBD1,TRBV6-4,TGTGCCAGCAGTCCAACCTCGACAGGGTCTGGAAACACCATATATTTT,CASSPTSTGSGNTIYF
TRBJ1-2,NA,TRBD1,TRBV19,TGTGCCAGCCTGGGACAGAGCTATGGCTACACCTTC,CASLGQSYGYTF
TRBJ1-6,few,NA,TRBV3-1,TGTGCCAGCAGCCATGAGTTTGATTCACCCCTCCACTTT,CASSHEFDSPLHF
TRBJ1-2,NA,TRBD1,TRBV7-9,TGTGCCAGCAGCTCGAACGAAAGACAGGGGGCGCTTGATGGCTACACCTTC,CASSSNERQGALDGYTF
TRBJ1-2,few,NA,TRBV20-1,TGCAGTGCTAGTAGTCGGGATTGGAACTATGGCTACACCTTC,CSASSRDWNYGYTF
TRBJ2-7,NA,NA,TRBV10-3,TGTGCCATCAGTGAGCCCAGACGGGGCCCTCGGCCGTACTTC,CAISEPRRGPRPYF
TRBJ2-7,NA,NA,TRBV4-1,TGCGCCAGCAGCCTCCTGATAGAGGACGAGCAGTACTTC,CASSLLIEDEQYF
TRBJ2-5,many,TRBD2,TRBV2,TGTGCCAGCAGTCTCGGGGTTAGCGGGAGGGAAGGAAAGACCCAGTACTTC,CASSLGVSGREGKTQYF
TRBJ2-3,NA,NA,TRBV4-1,TGCGCCAGCAGCCAAGTGGGCTACACAGATACGCAGTATTTT,CASSQVGYTDTQYF
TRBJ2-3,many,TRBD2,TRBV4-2,TGTGCCAGCAGCCCCTCACTAGCGGGGGGGCCGGGGGATACGCAGTATTTT,CASSPSLAGGPGDTQYF
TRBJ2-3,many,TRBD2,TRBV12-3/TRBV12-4,TGTGCCAGCTCCGGGGGGGCGACAGATACGCAGTATTTT,CASSGGATDTQYF
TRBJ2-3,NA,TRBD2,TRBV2,TGTGCCAGCAGTGAAGCGTACCAAGGAAGCGGGGGTACAGATACGCAGTATTTT,CASSEAYQGSGGTDTQYF
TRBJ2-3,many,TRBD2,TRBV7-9,TGTGCCAGCAGCTTACTAGCGGGAGACACAGATACGCAGTATTTT,CASSLLAGDTDTQYF
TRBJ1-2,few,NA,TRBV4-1,TGCGCCAGCAGCCCCCAACTCACCTTATCGGGCTTGTCCTTC,CASSPQLTLSGLSF
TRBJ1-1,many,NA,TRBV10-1,TGCGCCAGCAGTGAGAGGGGGAACACTGAAGCTTTCTTT,CASSERGNTEAFF
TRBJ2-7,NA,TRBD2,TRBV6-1,TGTGCCAGCAGTTCGACTAGCGGGAGTTCCTACGAGCAGTACTTC,CASSSTSGSSYEQYF
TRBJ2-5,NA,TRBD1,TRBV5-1,TGCGCCAGCAGCTTACAGGGGCCCCCGGGGGAGACCCAGTACTTC,CASSLQGPPGETQYF
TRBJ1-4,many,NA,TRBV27,TGTGCCAGCAGTTTACGCCAGGGACTTGAAAAACTGTTTTTT,CASSLRQGLEKLFF
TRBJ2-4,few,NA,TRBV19,TGTGCCAGTAGTATTGGGCCCTACCCAAACATTCAGTACTTC,CASSIGPYPNIQYF
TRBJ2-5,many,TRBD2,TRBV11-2,TGTGCCAGCAGCTCACGGACTAGCGGAGCCTCTATCGGTGAGACCCAGTACTTC,CASSSRTSGASIGETQYF
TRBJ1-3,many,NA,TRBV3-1,TGTGCCAGCAGCCAAGTAGGTGTCGGCGGCACCATATATTTT,CASSQVGVGGTIYF
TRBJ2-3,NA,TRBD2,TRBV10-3,TGTGCCATCAGTGCGGGACTAGCGGGGGGGCCAGACGGCACAGATACGCAGTATTTT,CAISAGLAGGPDGTDTQYF
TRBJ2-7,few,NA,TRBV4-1,TGCGCCAGCAGCCAAGGACAGGTCTCTCCCTACGAGCAGTACTTC,CASSQGQVSPYEQYF
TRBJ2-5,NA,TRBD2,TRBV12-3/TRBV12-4,TGTGCCAGCAGTTCTAGCGGGGGGGCTAAGGAGACCCAGTACTTC,CASSSSGGAKETQYF
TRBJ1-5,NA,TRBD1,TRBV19,TGTGCCAGTAGGCGGGGACAGGGGATTAATCAGCCCCAGCATTTT,CASRRGQGINQPQHF
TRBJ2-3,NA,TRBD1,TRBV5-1,TGCGCCAGCAGCTCGGGACAGGGGGCGCGAACAGATACGCAGTATTTT,CASSSGQGARTDTQYF
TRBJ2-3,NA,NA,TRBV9,TGTGCCAGCAGCGGGTCAGGGAGCACAGATACGCAGTATTTT,CASSGSGSTDTQYF
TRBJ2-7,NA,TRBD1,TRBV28,TGTGCCAGCATCCAAACCGTGGGCGGACAGGGACCCTACGAGCAGTACTTC,CASIQTVGGQGPYEQYF
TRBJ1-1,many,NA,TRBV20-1,TGCAGTGCTAGAGATTTCGGGGAAGTTAACACTGAAGCTTTCTTT,CSARDFGEVNTEAFF
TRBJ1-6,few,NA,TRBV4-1,TGCGCCAGCAGCCAAGAGGCACCGAGCTCCTATAATTCACCCCTCCACTTT,CASSQEAPSSYNSPLHF
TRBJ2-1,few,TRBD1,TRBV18,TGTGCCAGCTCACCTCCGGGACAGCCAAACAATGAGCAGTTCTTC,CASSPPGQPNNEQFF